This TCR beta chain was identified during a study of cytomegalovirus exposure and HLA in healthy donors. This clone was seen more than once but under ten times. Researchers ran the PCR with 60 Vbeta and 13 Jbeta primers. Using immunoSEQ multiplex PCR, the repertoire was profiled, and TCRdb retains in-frame clones only, with some absent. The table lists 120,000 or so clones, more than 55% of them singletons, with more than 1.5% in the top ten. The V and J ends lost 8 bases and 0 bases respectively, with 14 bases between them. The germline V gene encodes CDR1 MNHNS and CDR2 SASEGT. CDR3 length: 15 amino acids.

The chain combines TRBV6-1 with TRBJ1-3; D gene uncertain. Sequenced: PBMCs. This TCR was recovered from a man aged 18 to 35 in good health and CMV-seronegative. The CDR3, as DNA: TGTGCCAGCGTTGCGTCATCAAACTCTGGAAACACCATATATTTT. It encodes CASVASSNSGNTIYF.